A single sample gave rise to the 17 T cell receptor beta chains below, sequenced in a study of T cells in tuberculosis. The assay was immunoSEQ multiplex PCR, and TCRdb's table has in-frame clones only and misses some. The repertoire holds 25,000 to 35,000 clones, with over 85% as singletons. The material sequenced was PBMCs. All receptors come from a donor aged 5-35 years with latent tuberculosis or without tuberculosis infection.

The chain couples TRBV6-5 to TRBJ2-3; D is undetermined. The CDR3 contains 15 residues. The germline gives CDR1 MNHEY, CDR2 SVGAGI. Trimming removed 4 bases from V and 0 bases from J, with 11 bases in between. CDR3 protein: CASSSRYTSTDTQYF. In DNA, the CDR3 is TGTGCCAGCAGTTCCCGATATACTAGCACAGATACGCAGTATTTT.

The rearrangement uses TRBV27 and TRBJ1-2; D is undetermined. The CDR3 is 11 residues long. V lost 6 bases and J lost 2, with 4 bases in between. Germline lookup yields CDR1 MNHEY and CDR2 SMNVEV (reference sequence). CDR3 protein: CASRANYGYTF. In DNA form, the CDR3 reads TGTGCCAGCAGGGCCAACTATGGCTACACCTTC.

This chain links TRBV4-1 with TRBJ2-7; possible D gene TRBD1, 6 bases. V lost 0 bases to trimming and J lost 5 bases, with 14 bases between them. Germline CDR1 reads MGHRA; CDR2 reads YSYEKL. This CDR3 has 15 residues. The CDR3 bases are TGCGCCAGCAGCCAAGATGTGGGGGCCTTAGACGAGCAGTACTTC. It codes for CASSQDVGALDEQYF.

The CDR3 is CASSVGSGTSFGYTF. The CDR3, as DNA: TGTGCCAGCAGCGTAGGATCAGGGACTTCTTTTGGCTACACCTTC. The chain has TRBV9 and TRBJ1-2, with a weak D call TRBD1 (5 bases). The CDR3 totals 15 residues. V was cut by 0 bases and J by 7 bases, with 16 bases left in between. Germline V gene lookup returns CDR1 SGDLS and CDR2 YYNGEE.

This chain links TRBV30 with TRBJ1-2, with a tentative D call TRBD1 (6 bases). The CDR3 extends over 13 amino acids. V lost 5 bases, J lost 4 bases, and 14 bases lay in between. Germline loops: CDR1 GTSNPN, CDR2 SVGIG (reference sequence). The CDR3 loop reads CAWARGMTYGYTF. The CDR3 DNA follows: TGTGCCTGGGCCAGGGGAATGACCTATGGCTACACCTTC.

This chain uses TRBV7-2 with TRBJ2-1, with 12 positions matching TRBD2. CDR3 length equals 18 residues. Germline lookup yields CDR1 SGHTA and CDR2 FQGNSA. V shed 5 bases and J 0 bases; nucleotides not matched to a gene: 8. The CDR3: CASSRPSGGDTSYNEQFF. Here the CDR3 DNA reads TGTGCCAGCAGCCGACCTAGCGGGGGGGACACCTCCTACAATGAGCAGTTCTTC.

J is TRBJ1-2 and V is TRBV18; 7 bases line up with TRBD1. There are 14 residues in the CDR3. J lost 4 bases, V lost 2 bases, and 4 bases had no gene match. Germline V lookup: CDR1 KGHSH, CDR2 LQKENI. CDR3 in DNA: TGTGCCAGCTCACCAACCGGGACAGTCTATGGCTACACCTTC. Protein sequence: CASSPTGTVYGYTF.

The V call is TRBV28, the J call TRBJ1-5, with 8 positions matching TRBD1. Germline trimming cut 2 bases from V and 0 bases from J; bases unmatched to any gene: 6. Germline V CDR1 and CDR2: MDHEN, SYDVKM. CDR3 length: 17 amino acids. The DNA of the CDR3 is TGTGCCAGCAGTTTAACCCCAGGGGGCAGTAGCAATCAGCCCCAGCATTTT. As protein: CASSLTPGGSSNQPQHF.

The genes are TRBV7-2 and TRBJ1-4, with no clear D. Germline assignment: CDR1 SGHTA and CDR2 FQGNSA. This CDR3 has 13 amino acids. Trimming pared 5 bases from V and 7 bases from J, leaving 11 bases between. The CDR3 reads CASSPRSGEKLFF. CDR3 sequence (DNA): TGTGCCAGCAGCCCCCGTTCGGGTGAAAAACTGTTTTTT.

This rearrangement joins TRBV5-1 to TRBJ2-5, with 7 bases identical to TRBD2. The junction had 7 bases not matched to a gene; V was cut back by 0 bases and J by 2 bases. The CDR3 consists of 16 residues. The V gene's germline CDR1 is SGHRS and CDR2 YFSETQ. As DNA, the CDR3 is TGCGCCAGCAGCTTGGCCTGGGCTAGCGGACAAGAGACCCAGTACTTC. Encoded protein: CASSLAWASGQETQYF.

The genes are TRBV10-3 and TRBJ2-5, with 7 bases fitting TRBD1. The V gene's germline CDR1 is ENHRY and CDR2 SYGVKD. The CDR3 totals 11 residues. DNA of the CDR3: TGTCCGAGGGGGCCGGAGGAGACCCAGTACTTC. It translates to CPRGPEETQYF.

The chain employs TRBV11-2 and TRBJ1-2; the D gene is possibly TRBD1 (6 bases). Trimming left V 3 bases short and J 4 bases short, with 15 bases between. Germline-derived CDR1 and CDR2 are SGHAT and FQNNGV. This CDR3 is built from 15 residues. The CDR3 loop is CASSLEQGRVYGYTF. As DNA, the CDR3 is TGTGCCAGCAGCTTGGAACAGGGTCGGGTCTATGGCTACACCTTC.

CDR3 protein: CASSPGDSSGANVLTF. In nucleotides, the CDR3 is TGTGCCAGCAGTCCTGGGGACAGCTCTGGGGCCAACGTCCTGACTTTC. V gene TRBV28 combines with J gene TRBJ2-6; 7 nucleotides align to TRBD1. In germline, CDR1 is MDHEN, CDR2 SYDVKM. CDR3 length equals 16 residues. Losses at the gene ends were 5 bases for V and 0 bases for J; bases not matched to a gene: 4. Drawing the rest from reference TRBV28 and TRBJ2-6, the complete variable domain is DVKVTQSSRYLVKRTGEKVFLECVQDMDHENMFWYRQDPGLGLRLIYFSYDVKMKEKGDIPEGYSVSREKKERFSLILESASTNQTSMYLCASSPGDSSGANVLTFGAGSRLTVL.

J is TRBJ2-2 and V is TRBV27; D ambiguous. This CDR3 has 17 amino acids. Trimming stripped 6 bases from V and 0 bases from J, with 17 bases between. Germline CDR1 MNHEY, CDR2 SMNVEV (reference sequence). The CDR3 DNA reads as TGTGCCAGCAGGCCAAGAGCGCCTATTTCGAACACCGGGGAGCTGTTTTTT. Its translation: CASRPRAPISNTGELFF.

The chain uses TRBV11-1 and TRBJ2-5; the match to TRBD2 covers 10 bases. Unmatched junction bases numbered 7, after V lost 1 base and J lost 5 bases. CDR1 is SGHAT, CDR2 FQDESV, per germline (reference sequence). CDR3 length: 16 amino acids. The CDR3: CASSLGRTSGGETQYF. CDR3 nucleotide sequence: TGTGCCAGCAGCTTAGGTCGGACTAGCGGAGGGGAGACCCAGTACTTC.

J is TRBJ2-1 and V is TRBV29-1; 9 nucleotides line up with TRBD2. The V segment lost 2 bases and the J segment 2 bases; nucleotides outside the gene matches: 7. This CDR3 is built from 16 residues. Germline V gene lookup returns CDR1 SQVTM and CDR2 ANQGSEA. CDR3 sequence reads: CSVETLAGAPYNEQFF. CDR3 DNA sequence: TGCAGCGTTGAAACCTTAGCGGGGGCCCCCTACAATGAGCAGTTCTTC.

The chain is built from TRBV7-3 and TRBJ2-2; D is uncertain. Deletions cut 1 base from V and 6 bases from J, with 3 bases between. The CDR3 extends over 12 amino acids. Germline V gene data show CDR1 as SGHTA and CDR2 as FQGTGA. The CDR3 protein is CASSLRPGELFF. In nucleotides, the CDR3 is TGTGCCAGCAGCTTAAGGCCCGGGGAGCTGTTTTTT.